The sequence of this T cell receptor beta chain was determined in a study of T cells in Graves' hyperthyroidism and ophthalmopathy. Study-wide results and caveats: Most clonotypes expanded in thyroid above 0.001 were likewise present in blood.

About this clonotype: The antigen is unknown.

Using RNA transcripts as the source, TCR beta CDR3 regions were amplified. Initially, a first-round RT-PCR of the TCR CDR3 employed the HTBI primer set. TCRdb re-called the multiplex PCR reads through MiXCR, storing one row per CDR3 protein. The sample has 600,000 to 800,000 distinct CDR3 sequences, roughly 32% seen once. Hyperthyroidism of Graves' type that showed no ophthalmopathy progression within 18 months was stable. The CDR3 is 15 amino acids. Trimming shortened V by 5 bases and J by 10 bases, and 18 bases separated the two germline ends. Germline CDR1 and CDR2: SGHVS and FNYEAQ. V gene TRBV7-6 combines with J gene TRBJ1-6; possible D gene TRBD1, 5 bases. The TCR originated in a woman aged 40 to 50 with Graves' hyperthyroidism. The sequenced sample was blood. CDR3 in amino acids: CASSPGTSGLSPLHF. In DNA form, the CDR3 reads TGTGCCAGCAGCCCCGGGACTAGCGGGCTGTCACCCCTCCACTTT.